These 13 T cell receptor beta chains were sequenced from one sample in a study of T cell changes during pregnancy in multiple sclerosis. Sequencing used immunoSEQ multiplex PCR; TCRdb keeps in-frame clones, though not all of them. The data show 42,000 or so clones, about 90% seen once. Source: CD4+ T cells from peripheral blood mononuclear cells, taken after pregnancy. The receptor set was obtained from a female donor with multiple sclerosis, enrolled in a pregnancy study.

This clone showed up just a few times. The V gene is TRBV5-1, the J gene TRBJ2-5; 9 nucleotides agree with TRBD2. From germline, CDR1 is SGHRS and CDR2 YFSETQ. This CDR3 has 16 amino acids. Trimming at V came to 5 bases and at J to 5 bases, leaving 13 bases not matched to a gene. The CDR3 protein is CASSIGERGAGETQYF. The CDR3, as DNA: TGCGCCAGCAGTATCGGAGAGCGGGGGGCCGGGGAGACCCAGTACTTC.

The chain employs TRBV5-4 and TRBJ2-5, with unresolved D. Trimming removed 1 base from V and 4 bases from J, with 17 bases in between. Germline CDR1 and CDR2: SGHNT and YYREEE (reference sequence). The CDR3 is 16 residues long. In DNA form, the CDR3 reads TGTGCCAGCAGCTTGAAGAGAAGTAGCAGTATAGAGACCCAGTACTTC. Translation: CASSLKRSSSIETQYF.

This clone has only one observation. The chain joins TRBV7-9 to TRBJ1-5; D might be TRBD1 (5 bases). This CDR3 is 16 amino acids long. Germline V lookup: CDR1 SEHNR, CDR2 FQNEAQ (reference sequence). Between the trimmed V and J ends, which lost 1 base and 4 bases, there was a span of 14 bases. CDR3 in amino acids: CASSLGPGAANQPQHF. DNA for the CDR3: TGTGCCAGCAGCTTAGGTCCTGGGGCGGCAAATCAGCCCCAGCATTTT.

This rearrangement joins TRBV6-6 to TRBJ2-2; TRBD2 aligns across 9 bases. This CDR3 has 15 residues. Per the germline V gene, CDR1 is MNHNY and CDR2 is SVGAGI (reference sequence). V shed 11 bases and J 7 bases; nucleotides not matched to a gene: 14. The CDR3 sequence is CAGGSIAGEVGELFF. In DNA, the CDR3 is TGTGCCGGGGGGTCTATAGCGGGGGAGGTCGGGGAGCTGTTTTTT.

This rearrangement joins TRBV9 to TRBJ2-3; the match to TRBD2 covers 8 bases. Germline CDR1 is SGDLS and CDR2 is YYNGEE. The CDR3 spans 15 residues. V dropped 5 bases and J dropped 1; count of bases not matched to a gene: 6. The CDR3 region has the DNA TGTGCCAGCAGTTTCTATAGCGGGGGCACAGATACGCAGTATTTT. This gives the protein CASSFYSGGTDTQYF. The full variable domain, with the rest looked up from reference TRBV9 and TRBJ2-3, is DSGVTQTPKHLITATGQRVTLRCSPRSGDLSVYWYQQSLDQGLQFLIQYYNGEERAKGNILERFSAQQFPDLHSELNLSSLELGDSALYFCASSFYSGGTDTQYFGPGTRLTVL.

The V and J genes are TRBV7-8 and TRBJ2-7; 9 nucleotides align to TRBD1. J gave up 2 bases and V 4 bases, and 6 bases lay outside the gene matches. This CDR3 comprises 15 residues. Germline V gene sequence: CDR1 SGHVS, CDR2 FQNEAQ. This chain's CDR3 is CASSSPGQGAYEQYF. Written as DNA, the CDR3 is TGTGCCAGCAGCTCTCCGGGACAGGGTGCCTACGAGCAGTACTTC.

This chain joins TRBV6-6 and TRBJ2-7; 13 bases match TRBD2. The V segment lost 4 bases and the J segment 3 bases; nucleotides outside the gene matches: 3. CDR1 and CDR2 from the germline V gene are MNHNY and SVGAGI (reference sequence). This CDR3 region has 15 residues. In nucleotides, the CDR3 is TGTGCCAGCAGTTCGTGGACTAGCGGGGGCTACGAGCAGTACTTC. Residues: CASSSWTSGGYEQYF.

The chain links TRBV30 to TRBJ2-7; maybe TRBD1 (6 bases). The V end lost 2 bases, the J end lost 6 bases, and 14 bases lay between the germline ends. Germline V gene data show CDR1 as GTSNPN and CDR2 as SVGIG (reference sequence). The CDR3 totals 13 residues. The CDR3 protein is CAWSPSYRAEQYF. The CDR3 DNA reads as TGTGCCTGGAGTCCAAGCTACAGGGCCGAGCAGTACTTC.

This chain links TRBV5-1 with TRBJ1-1; a possible D gene is TRBD1 (6 bases). CDR3 size: 16 residues. Trimming removed 0 bases at V and 5 bases at J, with 17 bases between. In germline, CDR1 is SGHRS, CDR2 YFSETQ. The CDR3 here is CASSLGLAGVGTEAFF. Here the CDR3 DNA reads TGCGCCAGCAGCTTGGGCTTGGCAGGGGTGGGTACTGAAGCTTTCTTT. Supplemented by reference TRBV5-1 and TRBJ1-1, the full variable domain reads KAGVTQTPRYLIKTRGQQVTLSCSPISGHRSVSWYQQTPGQGLQFLFEYFSETQRNKGNFPGRFSGRQFSNSRSEMNVSTLELGDSALYLCASSLGLAGVGTEAFFGQGTRLTVV.

J is TRBJ1-3 and V is TRBV30; no clear D gene. Trimming removed 4 bases from V and 0 bases from J, with 10 bases in between. This CDR3 has 14 residues. Germline V gene sequence: CDR1 GTSNPN, CDR2 SVGIG (reference sequence). The CDR3 DNA reads as TGTGCCTGGATCTCCCGACTCTCTGGAAACACCATATATTTT. Amino acids: CAWISRLSGNTIYF.

The rearrangement links TRBV5-1 to TRBJ2-3; a possible D gene is TRBD2 (6 bases). The germline gives CDR1 SGHRS, CDR2 YFSETQ. V lost 6 bases to trimming and J lost 0 bases, with 11 bases between them. The CDR3 covers 14 residues. This chain's CDR3 is CASTWGESTDTQYF. Written as DNA, the CDR3 is TGCGCCAGCACGTGGGGGGAGAGCACAGATACGCAGTATTTT.

V gene TRBV2 combines with J gene TRBJ2-1; D unresolved. The V gene lost 4 bases and the J gene lost 15 bases, with 22 bases spanning the gap. Germline CDR1 SNHLY, CDR2 FYNNEI. This CDR3 is 14 amino acids long. DNA of the CDR3: TGTGCCAGCAGTGCTTCGCTCCAGGTCCTTAGGTGGTTCTTC. Its translation is CASSASLQVLRWFF. Supplemented by reference TRBV2 and TRBJ2-1, the full variable domain reads EPEVTQTPSHQVTQMGQEVILRCVPISNHLYFYWYRQILGQKVEFLVSFYNNEISEKSEIFDDQFSVERPDGSNFTLKIRSTKLEDSAMYFCASSASLQVLRWFFGPGTRLTVL.

In this sample, this clone turned up once. The chain uses TRBV30 and TRBJ1-1; TRBD1 is a possible D gene (6 bases). V shed 2 bases and J shed 4 bases, with 11 bases lying between them. Germline CDR1 is GTSNPN and CDR2 is SVGIG (reference sequence). This CDR3 is built from 13 residues. The CDR3 coding sequence is TGTGCCTGGAGTAGGGGGTTAGGCACTGAAGCTTTCTTT. Its translation: CAWSRGLGTEAFF.